One and the same sample provided the 30 T cell receptor beta chains below, sequenced in a study of metastatic and nonmetastatic thyroid tumors. All patients were treatment-naive before thyroid surgery. TCRdb re-analyzed the PCR reads through MiXCR. Among a few thousand clones listed, 28% were seen once. The sample taken for sequencing was adjacent normal tissue. All receptors derive from a female donor with papillary thyroid cancer or a benign thyroid nodule (not recorded which). Some clones in this sample may be carry-over from other donors' samples.

This clone was observed many times. The rearrangement joins TRBV7-2 to TRBJ2-2; D is possibly TRBD2 (6 bases). V lost 8 bases and J lost 8, with 6 bases in between. CDR3 size: 10 residues. Germline V lookup: CDR1 SGHTA, CDR2 FQGNSA. The CDR3 is CASGGGELFF. The CDR3 coding sequence is TGTGCCAGCGGGGGGGGGGAGCTGTTTTTT.

Only one count was recorded for this clone. The chain employs TRBV20-1 and TRBJ2-7; D may be TRBD1 (6 bases). V lost 6 bases to trimming and J lost 3 bases, with 15 bases between them. Germline CDR1 and CDR2: DFQATT and SNEGSKA (reference sequence). CDR3 size: 13 residues. The CDR3 region is CSAALGAYYEQYF. The CDR3 bases are TGCAGTGCCGCCCTGGGGGCCTACTACGAGCAGTACTTC.

CDR3 DNA sequence: TGTGCCAGCAGTCATAGCGGGAGTGTCTACAATGAGCAGTTCTTC. Its protein is CASSHSGSVYNEQFF. The chain combines TRBV7-9 with TRBJ2-1, with 9 bases that match TRBD2. Losses at the gene ends were 6 bases for V and 3 bases for J; bases not matched to a gene: 6. The CDR3 runs 15 residues. Germline V gene sequence: CDR1 SEHNR, CDR2 FQNEAQ (reference sequence).

By share, this clone counts as large (0.1 to 1%). The CDR3 coding sequence is TGTGCCAGCAGGCCGGGACAGGGGTTCCACGAGCAGTACTTC. Translation gives CASRPGQGFHEQYF. J is TRBJ2-7 and V is TRBV6-1, with 10 bases that match TRBD1. The V segment lost 6 bases and the J segment 5 bases; nucleotides outside the gene matches: 7. The length of the CDR3 is 14 residues. Per the germline V gene, CDR1 is MNHNS and CDR2 is SASEGT.

The V and J genes are TRBV5-1 and TRBJ2-7; perhaps TRBD2 as D (6 bases). The CDR3 is 14 amino acids. Germline V gives CDR1 SGHRS, CDR2 YFSETQ. V was shortened by 1 base and J by 0 bases, with 8 bases between the two germline ends. CDR3 sequence (DNA): TGCGCCAGCAGCTTGTGGGGGGACTCCTACGAGCAGTACTTC. Its protein is CASSLWGDSYEQYF.

Sample share makes this clone large. The gene calls are TRBV6-1 and TRBJ2-7; 14 bases agree with TRBD2. This CDR3 is built from 17 residues. CDR1 and CDR2 from the germline V gene are MNHNS and SASEGT. The V segment lost 6 bases and the J segment 7 bases; nucleotides outside the gene matches: 14. In nucleotides, the CDR3 is TGTGCCAGCAGGCTGACTAGCGGGAGGGCCGGGGTGGAAGAGCAGTACTTC. Translating it yields CASRLTSGRAGVEEQYF.

The rearrangement links TRBV28 to TRBJ1-1, with 8 positions matching TRBD1. With V trimmed by 5 bases and J by 4 bases, 6 bases remained unmatched. Germline CDR1 is MDHEN and CDR2 is SYDVKM. The CDR3 covers 14 residues. CDR3 DNA sequence: TGTGCCAGCAGTGAGACAGGGGAGGGCACTGAAGCTTTCTTT. It specifies CASSETGEGTEAFF. The full variable domain, in which reference TRBV28 and TRBJ1-1 provide the parts outside the CDR3, is DVKVTQSSRYLVKRTGEKVFLECVQDMDHENMFWYRQDPGLGLRLIYFSYDVKMKEKGDIPEGYSVSREKKERFSLILESASTNQTSMYLCASSETGEGTEAFFGQGTRLTVV.

This clone has a handful of counts. This chain uses TRBV28 with TRBJ2-7; D may be TRBD2 (5 bases). Germline loops: CDR1 MDHEN, CDR2 SYDVKM. The CDR3 spans 14 residues. Trimming took 1 base from V and 9 from J, leaving 16 bases between them. The CDR3 region has the DNA TGTGCCAGCAGTTTATCACTTAGGAGCGCGGGGCAGTACTTC. Its protein product is CASSLSLRSAGQYF.

This clone was seen ten or more times. The chain has TRBV18 and TRBJ1-1, with a weak D call TRBD1 (6 bases). V gave up 0 bases and J gave up 2 bases, with 13 bases separating them. CDR1 and CDR2 (germline): KGHSH, LQKENI. The CDR3 runs 16 residues. The CDR3 region is CASSPPSRGSNTEAFF. As DNA, the CDR3 is TGTGCCAGCTCACCACCAAGCAGGGGTAGCAACACTGAAGCTTTCTTT.

V is TRBV15 and J is TRBJ2-1; D gene ambiguous. The length of the CDR3 is 13 residues. V was cut by 3 bases and J by 7 bases, with 10 bases left in between. CDR1 and CDR2 (germline): LNHNV, YYDKDF (reference sequence). Here the CDR3 DNA reads TGTGCCACCAGCAGTTCTCCTGGGAATGAGCAGTTCTTC. This codes for CATSSSPGNEQFF.

This clone showed up just a few times. This sequence joins TRBV6-9 and TRBJ1-3; D is ambiguous. This CDR3 is 14 amino acids long. The germline V gene has CDR1 MNHGY and CDR2 SVAAGI. Trimming removed 2 bases from V and 4 bases from J, with 9 bases in between. The CDR3 nucleotides are TGTGCCAGCAGTTATACGGCGTTCGGAAACACCATATATTTT. This encodes CASSYTAFGNTIYF.

In this sample, this clone turned up many times. The chain uses TRBV15 and TRBJ2-1, with D possibly being TRBD1 or TRBD2 (5 bases each). Trimming stripped 3 bases from V and 4 bases from J, with 13 bases between. Germline V lookup: CDR1 LNHNV, CDR2 YYDKDF (reference sequence). The CDR3 is 15 amino acids. CDR3 sequence: CATSSLAGGYNEQFF. The DNA for the CDR3 is TGTGCCACCAGCAGTCTAGCTGGGGGTTACAATGAGCAGTTCTTC.

As to this clone: A read error may produce the germline difference seen at one junction end. V gene TRBV6-1 combines with J gene TRBJ1-6; D gene ambiguous. The CDR3 length is 14 residues. In germline, CDR1 is MNHNS, CDR2 SASEGT. The CDR3 DNA sequence: TGTGTCAGCAGCCCCGCGCTGGCTGGACCACCCCTCCACTTT. This encodes CVSSPALAGPPLHF.

This clone was observed a handful of times. The rearrangement joins TRBV19 to TRBJ2-7, with a tentative D call TRBD1 (6 bases). Germline V gene sequence: CDR1 LNHDA, CDR2 SQIVND (reference sequence). The CDR3 totals 15 residues. The V end was cut by 3 bases, the J end by 4 bases, with 16 bases between. This CDR3 is CASSIGDTILYEQYF. CDR3 bases: TGTGCCAGTAGTATTGGGGACACCATCCTTTACGAGCAGTACTTC.

The V call is TRBV12-3 or TRBV12-4, the J call TRBJ2-2, with TRBD2 matching over 7 bases. There are 13 residues in the CDR3. V was clipped by 5 bases and J by 6 bases; unmatched bases: 3. This chain's CDR3 is CASSPAGAGELFF. DNA for the CDR3: TGTGCCAGCAGTCCGGCGGGGGCCGGGGAGCTGTTTTTT.

This chain uses TRBV6-1 with TRBJ2-7; D is possibly TRBD1 (6 bases). The CDR3 has 14 residues. CDR1 is MNHNS and CDR2 is SASEGT in the germline V gene. The V end lost 2 bases, the J end lost 5 bases, and 13 bases lay between the germline ends. CDR3 sequence reads: CASSETDRLHEQYF. CDR3 DNA sequence: TGTGCCAGCAGTGAAACCGACAGGCTCCACGAGCAGTACTTC.

Only a few counts were recorded for this clone. Sequence at one end of the junction differs from germline and may be a read error. The J gene is TRBJ1-1, the V gene TRBV6-5; possibly TRBD1 for D (6 bases). Germline V gene lookup returns CDR1 MNHEY and CDR2 SVGAGI. The CDR3 runs to 14 residues. CDR3 loop: CASSLQGSLTEAFF. CDR3 in DNA: TGTGCCAGCAGTCTACAGGGCAGTTTGACTGAGGCTTTCTTT.

This clone is large (0.1 to 1%) within its sample. This CDR3 is CASSYSPGQGQYF. For the CDR3, the DNA is TGTGCCAGCAGTTACTCGCCGGGACAGGGGCAGTACTTC. The genes are TRBV6-5 and TRBJ2-7; 9 bases map to TRBD1. Trimming removed 0 bases from V and 9 bases from J; junction bases left unmatched: 3. Germline-derived CDR1 and CDR2 are MNHEY and SVGAGI. The CDR3 is 13 amino acids.

This clone is large within its sample. V usage is TRBV28 and J usage is TRBJ1-4; 7 bases match TRBD1. After removal of 10 bases from V and 7 bases from J, the junction contained 12 bases not matched to a gene. The CDR3 covers 14 residues. Germline values: CDR1 MDHEN, CDR2 SYDVKM. This chain's CDR3 is CATNRDRRTEKLFF. Written as DNA, the CDR3 is TGTGCCACCAACCGGGACAGAAGAACTGAAAAACTGTTTTTT.

The table lists this clone with a few counts. The chain uses TRBV28 and TRBJ1-2; D is unclear. The CDR3 loop spans 13 amino acids. V lost 2 bases and J lost 6, with 10 bases in between. The germline CDR1 and CDR2 sequences are MDHEN and SYDVKM. In DNA form, the CDR3 reads TGTGCCAGCAGTTTAGGGCTTCGCGATGGCTACACCTTC. Amino acid sequence: CASSLGLRDGYTF.

This clone appeared many times. The chain employs TRBV18 and TRBJ2-1; 11 bases match TRBD2. Germline V lookup: CDR1 KGHSH, CDR2 LQKENI. The CDR3 length is 15 residues. The V segment lost 3 bases and the J segment 5 bases; nucleotides outside the gene matches: 3. CDR3 region: CASSPSGRDDNEQFF. CDR3 DNA: TGTGCCAGCTCACCTAGCGGGAGGGACGACAATGAGCAGTTCTTC.

Sample share makes this clone medium-sized. J is TRBJ2-5 and V is TRBV2; 10 bases fit TRBD2. The CDR3 consists of 16 residues. Germline V gene data show CDR1 as SNHLY and CDR2 as FYNNEI. The junction had 6 bases not matched to a gene; V was cut back by 1 base and J by 4 bases. The CDR3: CASSEELAGGIETQYF. In DNA, the CDR3 is TGTGCCAGCAGTGAAGAATTAGCGGGAGGTATAGAGACCCAGTACTTC.

The chain combines TRBV6-1 with TRBJ2-2; a weak D match, TRBD2 (6 bases). The CDR3 consists of 14 residues. Germline V CDR1 and CDR2: MNHNS, SASEGT. V lost 8 bases and J lost 8, with 18 bases in between. This CDR3 is CASSPRGGTGELFF. DNA of the CDR3: TGTGCCAGCTCCCCTCGGGGCGGGACGGGGGAGCTGTTTTTT.

By share, this clone counts as medium-sized. The chain recombines TRBV20-1 with TRBJ2-1; 10 nucleotides line up with TRBD2. The germline V gene encodes CDR1 DFQATT and CDR2 SNEGSKA (reference sequence). CDR3 length: 14 residues. Trimming removed 4 bases from V and 3 bases from J; junction bases left unmatched: 3. The CDR3 DNA is TGCAGTGCTATTAGCGGGAGGAACTACAATGAGCAGTTCTTC. Translation gives CSAISGRNYNEQFF.

This clone ranks as medium-sized (0.01 to 0.1%). The chain is built from TRBV4-1 and TRBJ2-1; 8 positions agree with TRBD2. The germline gives CDR1 MGHRA, CDR2 YSYEKL. With V trimmed by 3 bases and J by 6 bases, 7 bases remained unmatched. This CDR3 spans 15 amino acids. CDR3 sequence (DNA): TGCGCCAGCAGCCAGGAGGGACTAGGGGTCAATGAGCAGTTCTTC. It is translated as CASSQEGLGVNEQFF.

This chain uses TRBV19 with TRBJ2-7, with TRBD2 identical over 7 bases. Per germline, CDR1 LNHDA and CDR2 SQIVND (reference sequence). This CDR3 has 15 amino acids. V was clipped by 5 bases and J by 3 bases; unmatched bases: 10. CDR3 in DNA: TGTGCCAGTAGTCCTCCAGGACTAGGAGTCTACGAGCAGTACTTC. Translation gives CASSPPGLGVYEQYF.

This clone was seen a few times. This chain uses TRBV6-1 with TRBJ1-1; no reliable D call. The V and J ends lost 6 bases and 1 base respectively, with 9 bases between them. Germline CDR1 and CDR2: MNHNS and SASEGT. CDR3 size: 13 residues. The CDR3 nucleotides read TGTGCCAGCAGAAAACAGTGGAACACTGAAGCTTTCTTT. It translates to CASRKQWNTEAFF.

J is TRBJ2-5 and V is TRBV5-1, with a tentative D call TRBD1 (6 bases). CDR1 is SGHRS, CDR2 YFSETQ, per germline. The V end lost 5 bases, the J end lost 4 bases, and 15 bases lay between the germline ends. The CDR3 runs 14 residues. CDR3 protein: CASRSTGYVETQYF. The CDR3, as DNA: TGCGCCAGCAGGTCCACAGGGTATGTAGAGACCCAGTACTTC.

This chain links TRBV19 with TRBJ1-1; D might be TRBD1 (6 bases). The CDR3 extends over 12 amino acids. Deletions cut 5 bases from V and 8 bases from J, with 12 bases between. Germline V gives CDR1 LNHDA, CDR2 SQIVND (reference sequence). The CDR3 protein is CASSFLTGEAFF. DNA of the CDR3: TGTGCCAGTAGTTTTTTAACAGGGGAAGCTTTCTTT.

This clone ranks as medium-sized (0.01 to 0.1%). The V gene is TRBV12-3 or TRBV12-4, the J gene TRBJ1-6, with D possibly TRBD1 on 6 matching bases. CDR3 length: 15 amino acids. Trimming shortened V by 7 bases and J by 10 bases, and 20 bases separated the two germline ends. The CDR3 DNA sequence: TGTGCCAGCACCCCGCGAGGGGGGGCTGGCTCACCCCTCCACTTT. It is translated as CASTPRGGAGSPLHF.